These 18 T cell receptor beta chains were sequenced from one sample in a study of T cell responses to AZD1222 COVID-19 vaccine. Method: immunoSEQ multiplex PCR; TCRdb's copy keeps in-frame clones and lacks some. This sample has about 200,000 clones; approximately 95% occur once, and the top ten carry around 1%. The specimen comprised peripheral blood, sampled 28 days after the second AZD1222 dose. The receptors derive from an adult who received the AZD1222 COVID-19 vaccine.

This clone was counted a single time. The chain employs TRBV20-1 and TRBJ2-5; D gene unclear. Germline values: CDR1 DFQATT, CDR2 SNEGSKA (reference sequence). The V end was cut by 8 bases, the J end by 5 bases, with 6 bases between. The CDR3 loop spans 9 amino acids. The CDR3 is CSLQETQYF. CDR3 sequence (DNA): TGCAGTCTCCAGGAGACCCAGTACTTC.

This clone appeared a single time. The CDR3 is CASRRTQNTEAFF. CDR3 nucleotide sequence: TGTGCCAGCAGACGCACCCAGAACACTGAAGCTTTCTTT. This rearrangement joins TRBV12-3 or TRBV12-4 to TRBJ1-1; no reliable D call. V gave up 6 bases and J gave up 1 base, with 9 bases separating them. The CDR3 is 13 residues long.

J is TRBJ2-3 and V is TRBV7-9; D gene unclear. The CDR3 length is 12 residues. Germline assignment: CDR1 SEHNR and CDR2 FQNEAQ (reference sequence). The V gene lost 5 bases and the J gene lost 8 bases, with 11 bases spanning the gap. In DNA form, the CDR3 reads TGTGCCAGCAGCCCCCCACCGGTTACGCAGTATTTT. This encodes CASSPPPVTQYF.

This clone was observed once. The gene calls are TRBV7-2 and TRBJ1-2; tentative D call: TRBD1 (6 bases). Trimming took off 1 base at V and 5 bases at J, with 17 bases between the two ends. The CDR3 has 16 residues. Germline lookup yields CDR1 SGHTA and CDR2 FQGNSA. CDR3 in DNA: TGTGCCAGCAGCTTAGTTGGCCCGGACAGCAGTTATGGCTACACCTTC. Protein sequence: CASSLVGPDSSYGYTF.

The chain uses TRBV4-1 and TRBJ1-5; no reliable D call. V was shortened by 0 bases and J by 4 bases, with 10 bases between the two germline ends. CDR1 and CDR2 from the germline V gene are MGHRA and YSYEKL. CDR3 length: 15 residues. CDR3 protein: CASSQDEGRNQPQHF. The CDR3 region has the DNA TGCGCCAGCAGCCAAGATGAAGGGAGAAATCAGCCCCAGCATTTT.

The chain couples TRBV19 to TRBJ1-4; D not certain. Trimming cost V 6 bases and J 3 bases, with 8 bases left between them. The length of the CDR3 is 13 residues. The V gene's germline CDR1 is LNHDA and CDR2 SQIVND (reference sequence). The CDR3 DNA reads TGTGCCAGTAGAGGGATCTCTAATGAAAAACTGTTTTTT. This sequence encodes CASRGISNEKLFF.

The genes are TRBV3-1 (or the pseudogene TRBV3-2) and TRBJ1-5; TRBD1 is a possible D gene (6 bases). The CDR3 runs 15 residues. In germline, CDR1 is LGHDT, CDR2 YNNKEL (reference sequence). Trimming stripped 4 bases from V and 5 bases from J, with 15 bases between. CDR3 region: CASSRSGQLYQPQHF. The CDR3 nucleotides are TGTGCCAGCAGCCGGAGCGGACAGCTCTATCAGCCCCAGCATTTT.

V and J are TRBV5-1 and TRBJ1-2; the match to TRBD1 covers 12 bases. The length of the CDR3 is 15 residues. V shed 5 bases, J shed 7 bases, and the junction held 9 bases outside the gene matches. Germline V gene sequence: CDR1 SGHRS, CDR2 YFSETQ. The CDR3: CASRPPGQGALGYTF. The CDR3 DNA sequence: TGCGCCAGCAGGCCACCGGGACAGGGGGCGCTTGGCTACACCTTC.

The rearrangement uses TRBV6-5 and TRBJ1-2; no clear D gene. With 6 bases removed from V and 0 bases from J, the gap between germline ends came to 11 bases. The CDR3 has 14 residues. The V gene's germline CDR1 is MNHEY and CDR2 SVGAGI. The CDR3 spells CASRPGVTNYGYTF. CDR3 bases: TGTGCCAGCAGACCGGGCGTGACTAACTATGGCTACACCTTC.

The CDR3 sequence: CASSRAQGGETQYF. CDR3 nucleotides: TGTGCCAGCAGCCGTGCTCAGGGAGGAGAGACCCAGTACTTC. The chain employs TRBV5-4 and TRBJ2-5; tentatively, D is TRBD2 (6 bases). Looked up from germline, CDR1 is SGHNT and CDR2 is YYREEE (reference sequence). The CDR3 runs to 14 residues. The germline V and J ends were trimmed by 4 bases and 4 bases, with 14 bases remaining between them.

CDR3 loop: CASSRWLNTEAFF. CDR3 nucleotide sequence: TGTGCCAGCAGCCGTTGGCTGAACACTGAAGCTTTCTTT. V and J are TRBV3-1 (or the pseudogene TRBV3-2) and TRBJ1-1; D gene uncertain. This CDR3 has 13 amino acids. V lost 4 bases to trimming and J lost 0 bases, with 6 bases between them. Germline CDR1 LGHDT, CDR2 YNNKEL (reference sequence).

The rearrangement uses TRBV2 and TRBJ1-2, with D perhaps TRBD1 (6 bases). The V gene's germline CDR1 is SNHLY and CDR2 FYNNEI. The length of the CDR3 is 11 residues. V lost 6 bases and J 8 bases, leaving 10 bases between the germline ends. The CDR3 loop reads CASRSGAGYTF. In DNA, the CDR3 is TGTGCCAGCAGGTCAGGGGCCGGCTACACCTTC.

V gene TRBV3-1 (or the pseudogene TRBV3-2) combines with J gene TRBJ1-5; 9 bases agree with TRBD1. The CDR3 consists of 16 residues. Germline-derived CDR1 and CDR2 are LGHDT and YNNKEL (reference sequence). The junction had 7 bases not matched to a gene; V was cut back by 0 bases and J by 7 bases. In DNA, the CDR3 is TGTGCCAGCAGCCAAGACTTGGGGACAGGGCGACAGCCCCAGCATTTT. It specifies CASSQDLGTGRQPQHF.

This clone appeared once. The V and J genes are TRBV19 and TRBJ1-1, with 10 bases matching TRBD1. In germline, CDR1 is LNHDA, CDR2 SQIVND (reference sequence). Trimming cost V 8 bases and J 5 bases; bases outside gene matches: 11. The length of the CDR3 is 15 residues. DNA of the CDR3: TGTGCCAGTCGAGGGAGACAGGGGGCTTGGACTGAAGCTTTCTTT. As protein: CASRGRQGAWTEAFF.

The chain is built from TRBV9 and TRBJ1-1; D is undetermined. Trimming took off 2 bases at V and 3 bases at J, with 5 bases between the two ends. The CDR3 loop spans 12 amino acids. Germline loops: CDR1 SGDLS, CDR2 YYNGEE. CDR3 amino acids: CASSVSDTEAFF. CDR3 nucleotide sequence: TGTGCCAGCAGCGTCTCAGACACTGAAGCTTTCTTT.

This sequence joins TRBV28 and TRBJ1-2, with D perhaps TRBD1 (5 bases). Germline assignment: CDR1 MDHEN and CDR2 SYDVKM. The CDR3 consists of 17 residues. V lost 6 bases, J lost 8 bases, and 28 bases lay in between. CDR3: CASRTGEVWGDRGGYTF. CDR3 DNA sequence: TGTGCCAGCAGAACCGGGGAGGTCTGGGGGGATCGTGGCGGCTACACCTTC.

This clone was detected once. CDR3 sequence: CASSLDREQETQYF. CDR3 in DNA: TGTGCCAGCAGCTTGGACAGGGAACAAGAGACCCAGTACTTC. The J gene is TRBJ2-5, the V gene TRBV7-6; the match to TRBD1 covers 8 bases. The CDR3 has 14 amino acids. The J segment lost 2 bases and the V segment lost 3 bases, leaving 2 bases of the junction unmatched. Germline values: CDR1 SGHVS, CDR2 FNYEAQ.

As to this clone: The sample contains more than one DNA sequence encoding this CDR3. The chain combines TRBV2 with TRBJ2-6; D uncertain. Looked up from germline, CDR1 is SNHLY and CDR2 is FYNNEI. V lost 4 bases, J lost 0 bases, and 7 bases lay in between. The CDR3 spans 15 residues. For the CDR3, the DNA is TGTGCCAGCAGTGGCCCCAGCTCTGGGGCCAACGTCCTGACTTTC. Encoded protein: CASSGPSSGANVLTF.